This T cell receptor (beta chain) was retrieved from a study of blood T cell repertoires in COVID-19. The wider study: COVID-19 samples collected from the United States, Italy and Spain covered acute and convalescent phases. PBMCs, B-cell-depleted T cells, or T cells were the source of the cDNA or gDNA that made up the material.

CDR1 and CDR2 from the germline V gene are SGHRS and YFSETQ. The CDR3 spans 16 residues. The V segment lost 2 bases and the J segment 7 bases; nucleotides outside the gene matches: 11. Per the authors' pipeline: Reference gene primer amplification gave estimated nucleated cell counts. Assay: immunoSEQ multiplex PCR; the TCRdb copy retains only in-frame clones and omits some. The V and J calls and clone size are taken from that table; D and trimming were inferred from the DNA. The repertoire includes fewer than 300,000 clones, approximately 91% of them detected once, and roughly 0.8% sits in the top ten.

The sample comprised peripheral blood. The sequence was obtained from a woman aged 30 to 39 with acute or convalescent COVID-19. The rearrangement uses TRBV5-1 and TRBJ2-1; 8 nucleotides line up with TRBD1. The CDR3 spells CASSLQGGAKGNEQFF. The CDR3 DNA follows: TGCGCCAGCAGCTTACAGGGGGGTGCCAAGGGAAATGAGCAGTTCTTC.